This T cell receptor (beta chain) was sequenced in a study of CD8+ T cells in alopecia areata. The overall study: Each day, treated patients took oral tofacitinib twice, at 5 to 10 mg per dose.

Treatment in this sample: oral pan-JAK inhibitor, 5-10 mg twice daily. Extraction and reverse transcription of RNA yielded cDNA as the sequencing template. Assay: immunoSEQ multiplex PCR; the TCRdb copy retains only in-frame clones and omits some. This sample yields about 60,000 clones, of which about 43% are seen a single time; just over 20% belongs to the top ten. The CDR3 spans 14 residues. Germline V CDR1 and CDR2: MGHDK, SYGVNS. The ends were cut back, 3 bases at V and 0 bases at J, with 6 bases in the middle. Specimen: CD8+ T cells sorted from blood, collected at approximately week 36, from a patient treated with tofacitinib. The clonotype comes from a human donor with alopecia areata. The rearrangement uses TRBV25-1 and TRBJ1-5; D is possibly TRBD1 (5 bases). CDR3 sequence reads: CASSEGGSNQPQHF. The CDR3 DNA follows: TGTGCCAGCAGTGAGGGGGGTAGCAATCAGCCCCAGCATTTT.